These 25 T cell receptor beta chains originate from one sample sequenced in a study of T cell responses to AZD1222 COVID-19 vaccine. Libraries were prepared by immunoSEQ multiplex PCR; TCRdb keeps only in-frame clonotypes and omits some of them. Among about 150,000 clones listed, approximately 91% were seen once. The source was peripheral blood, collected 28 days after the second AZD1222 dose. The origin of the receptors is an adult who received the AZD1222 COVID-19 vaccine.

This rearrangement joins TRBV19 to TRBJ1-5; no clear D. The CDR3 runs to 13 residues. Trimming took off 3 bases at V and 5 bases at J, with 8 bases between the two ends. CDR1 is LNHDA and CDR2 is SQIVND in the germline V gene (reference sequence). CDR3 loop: CASSMTGDQPQHF. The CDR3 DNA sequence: TGTGCCAGTAGTATGACCGGGGATCAGCCCCAGCATTTT.

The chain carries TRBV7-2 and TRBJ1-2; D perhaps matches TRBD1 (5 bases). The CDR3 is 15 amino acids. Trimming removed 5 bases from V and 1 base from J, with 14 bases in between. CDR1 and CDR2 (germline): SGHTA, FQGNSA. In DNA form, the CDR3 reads TGTGCCAGCAGCCCTATCGGGGGGGATAACTATGGCTACACCTTC. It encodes CASSPIGGDNYGYTF. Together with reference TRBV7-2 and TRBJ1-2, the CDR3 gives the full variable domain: GAGVSQSPSNKVTEKGKDVELRCDPISGHTALYWYRQSLGQGLEFLIYFQGNSAPDKSGLPSDRFSAERTGGSVSTLTIQRTQQEDSAVYLCASSPIGGDNYGYTFGSGTRLTVV.

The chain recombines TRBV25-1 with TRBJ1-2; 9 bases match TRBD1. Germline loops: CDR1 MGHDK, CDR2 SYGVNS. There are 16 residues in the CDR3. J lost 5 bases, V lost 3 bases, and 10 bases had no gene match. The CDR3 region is CASSDTVTGGTYGYTF. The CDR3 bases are TGTGCCAGCAGTGACACCGTTACAGGGGGCACTTATGGCTACACCTTC.

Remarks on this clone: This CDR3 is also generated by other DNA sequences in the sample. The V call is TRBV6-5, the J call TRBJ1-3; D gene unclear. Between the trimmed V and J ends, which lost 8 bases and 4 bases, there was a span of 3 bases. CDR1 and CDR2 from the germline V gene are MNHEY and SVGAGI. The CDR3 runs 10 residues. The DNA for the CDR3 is TGTGCCAGCTCCGGAAACACCATATATTTT. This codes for CASSGNTIYF.

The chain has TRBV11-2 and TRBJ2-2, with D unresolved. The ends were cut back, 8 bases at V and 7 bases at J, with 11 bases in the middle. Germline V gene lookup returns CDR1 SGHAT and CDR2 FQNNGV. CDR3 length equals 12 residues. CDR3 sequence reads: CASSRAGGELFF. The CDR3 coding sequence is TGTGCCAGCTCTAGGGCTGGCGGGGAGCTGTTTTTT. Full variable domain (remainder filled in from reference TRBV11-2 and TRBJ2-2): EAGVAQSPRYKIIEKRQSVAFWCNPISGHATLYWYQQILGQGPKLLIQFQNNGVVDDSQLPKDRFSAERLKGVDSTLKIQPAKLEDSAVYLCASSRAGGELFFGEGSRLTVL.

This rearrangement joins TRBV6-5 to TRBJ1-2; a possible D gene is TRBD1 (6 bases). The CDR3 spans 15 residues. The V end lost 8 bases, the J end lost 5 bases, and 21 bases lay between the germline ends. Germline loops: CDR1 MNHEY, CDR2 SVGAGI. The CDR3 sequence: CASEGVGQQTYGYTF. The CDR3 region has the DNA TGTGCCAGCGAAGGGGTTGGACAGCAAACATATGGCTACACCTTC.

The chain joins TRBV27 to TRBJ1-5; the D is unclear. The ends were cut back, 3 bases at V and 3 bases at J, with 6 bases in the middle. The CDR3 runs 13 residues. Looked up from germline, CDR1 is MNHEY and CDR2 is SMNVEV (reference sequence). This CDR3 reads CASSFQANQPQHF. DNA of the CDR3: TGTGCCAGCAGTTTCCAGGCCAATCAGCCCCAGCATTTT.

The CDR3 sequence: CASSQPRQGARKLFF. DNA of the CDR3: TGCGCCAGCAGCCAACCTCGGCAGGGGGCGCGAAAACTGTTTTTT. The V gene is TRBV4-1, the J gene TRBJ1-4; 8 positions agree with TRBD1. J was trimmed by 10 bases and V by 2 bases; bases with no gene match: 9. The CDR3 spans 15 residues. Germline CDR1 MGHRA, CDR2 YSYEKL.

CDR3 nucleotide sequence: TGTGCCAGCAGCCAAGTATCCAGGTTGAACACTGAAGCTTTCTTT. Translating gives CASSQVSRLNTEAFF. This chain connects TRBV4-2 to TRBJ1-1; D remains ambiguous. There are 15 residues in the CDR3. Trimming took off 1 base at V and 0 bases at J, with 9 bases between the two ends. The germline CDR1 and CDR2 sequences are LGHNA and YNFKEQ.

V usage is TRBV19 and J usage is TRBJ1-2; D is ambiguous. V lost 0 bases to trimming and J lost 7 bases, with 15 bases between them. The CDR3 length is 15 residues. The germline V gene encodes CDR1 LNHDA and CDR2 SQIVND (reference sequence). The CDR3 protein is CASSIDLPDSSGYTF. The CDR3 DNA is TGTGCCAGTAGTATAGATCTCCCAGATTCAAGTGGCTACACCTTC. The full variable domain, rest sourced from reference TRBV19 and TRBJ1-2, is DGGITQSPKYLFRKEGQNVTLSCEQNLNHDAMYWYRQDPGQGLRLIYYSQIVNDFQKGDIAEGYSVSREKKESFPLTVTSAQKNPTAFYLCASSIDLPDSSGYTFGSGTRLTVV.

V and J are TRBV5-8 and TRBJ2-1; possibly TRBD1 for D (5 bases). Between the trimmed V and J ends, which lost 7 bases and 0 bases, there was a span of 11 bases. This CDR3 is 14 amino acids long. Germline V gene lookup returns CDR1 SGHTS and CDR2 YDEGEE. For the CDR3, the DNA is TGTGCCAGCGGTCACAGGAGCTCCTACAATGAGCAGTTCTTC. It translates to CASGHRSSYNEQFF.

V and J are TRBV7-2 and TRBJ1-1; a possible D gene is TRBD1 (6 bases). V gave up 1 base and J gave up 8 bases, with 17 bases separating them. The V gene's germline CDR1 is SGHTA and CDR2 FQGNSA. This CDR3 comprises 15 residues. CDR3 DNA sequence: TGTGCCAGCAGCTTAGAGGGGGGTAAGAACAGGGAAGCTTTCTTT. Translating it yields CASSLEGGKNREAFF.

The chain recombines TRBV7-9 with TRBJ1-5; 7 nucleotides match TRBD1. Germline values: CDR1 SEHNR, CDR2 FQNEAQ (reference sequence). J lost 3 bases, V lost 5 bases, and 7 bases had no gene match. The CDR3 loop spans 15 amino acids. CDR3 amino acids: CASSPPGQVNQPQHF. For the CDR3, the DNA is TGTGCCAGCAGCCCCCCAGGACAGGTCAATCAGCCCCAGCATTTT.

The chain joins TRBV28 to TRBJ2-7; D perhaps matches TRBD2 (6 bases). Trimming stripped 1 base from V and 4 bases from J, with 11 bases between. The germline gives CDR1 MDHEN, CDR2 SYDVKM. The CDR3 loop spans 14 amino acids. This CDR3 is CASSLSATRYEQYF. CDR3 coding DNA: TGTGCCAGCAGTTTATCAGCGACTAGATACGAGCAGTACTTC.

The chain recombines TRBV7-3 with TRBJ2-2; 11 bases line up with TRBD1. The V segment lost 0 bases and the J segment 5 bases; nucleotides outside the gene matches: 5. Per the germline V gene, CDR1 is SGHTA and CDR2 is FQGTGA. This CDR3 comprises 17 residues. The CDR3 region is CASSLTLDRGHTGELFF. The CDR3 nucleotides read TGTGCCAGCAGCTTAACCCTGGACAGGGGGCATACCGGGGAGCTGTTTTTT. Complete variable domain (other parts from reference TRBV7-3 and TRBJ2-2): GAGVSQTPSNKVTEKGKYVELRCDPISGHTALYWYRQSLGQGPEFLIYFQGTGAADDSGLPNDRFFAVRPEGSVSTLKIQRTERGDSAVYLCASSLTLDRGHTGELFFGEGSRLTVL.

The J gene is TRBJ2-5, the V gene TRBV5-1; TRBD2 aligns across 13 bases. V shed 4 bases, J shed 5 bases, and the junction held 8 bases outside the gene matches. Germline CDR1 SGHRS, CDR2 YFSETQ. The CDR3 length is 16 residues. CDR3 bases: TGCGCCAGCAGCCCCGGGACTAGCGGGGTCCGGGAGACCCAGTACTTC. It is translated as CASSPGTSGVRETQYF.

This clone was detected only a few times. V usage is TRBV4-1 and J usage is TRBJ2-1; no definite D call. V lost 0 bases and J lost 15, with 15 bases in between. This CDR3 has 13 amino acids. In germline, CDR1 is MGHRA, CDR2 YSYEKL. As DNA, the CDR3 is TGCGCCAGCAGCCAAGAACACCAGTCCCCTGGGTTCTTC. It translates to CASSQEHQSPGFF.

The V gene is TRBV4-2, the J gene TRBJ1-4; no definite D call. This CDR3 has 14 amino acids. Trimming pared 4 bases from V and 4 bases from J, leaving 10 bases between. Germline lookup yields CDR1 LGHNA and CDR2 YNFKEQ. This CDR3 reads CASSLQDGNEKLFF. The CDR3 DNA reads TGTGCCAGCAGCCTCCAGGACGGTAATGAAAAACTGTTTTTT.

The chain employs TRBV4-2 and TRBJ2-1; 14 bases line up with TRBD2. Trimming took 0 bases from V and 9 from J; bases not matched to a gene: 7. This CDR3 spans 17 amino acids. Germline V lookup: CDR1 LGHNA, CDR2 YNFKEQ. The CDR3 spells CASSQEPTSGGAGEQFF. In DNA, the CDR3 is TGTGCCAGCAGCCAAGAACCGACTAGCGGGGGGGCGGGTGAGCAGTTCTTC.

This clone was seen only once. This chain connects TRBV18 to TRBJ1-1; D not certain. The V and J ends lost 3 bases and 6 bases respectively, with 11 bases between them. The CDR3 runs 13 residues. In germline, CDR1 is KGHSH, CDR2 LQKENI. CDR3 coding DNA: TGTGCCAGCTCACCCGAGCCGATCGCTGAAGCTTTCTTT. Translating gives CASSPEPIAEAFF.

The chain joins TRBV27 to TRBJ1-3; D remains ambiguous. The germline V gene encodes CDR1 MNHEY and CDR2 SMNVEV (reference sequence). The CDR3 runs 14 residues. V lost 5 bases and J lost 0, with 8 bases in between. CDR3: CASSRAYSGNTIYF. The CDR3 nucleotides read TGTGCCAGCAGTCGAGCATACTCTGGAAACACCATATATTTT.

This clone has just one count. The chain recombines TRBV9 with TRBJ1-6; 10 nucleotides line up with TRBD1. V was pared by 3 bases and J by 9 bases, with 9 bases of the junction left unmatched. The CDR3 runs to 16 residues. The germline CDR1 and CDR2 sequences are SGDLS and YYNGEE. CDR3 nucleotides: TGTGCCAGCAGCGCTAACCCAGACAGGGGGCTTTCACCCCTCCACTTT. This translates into CASSANPDRGLSPLHF.

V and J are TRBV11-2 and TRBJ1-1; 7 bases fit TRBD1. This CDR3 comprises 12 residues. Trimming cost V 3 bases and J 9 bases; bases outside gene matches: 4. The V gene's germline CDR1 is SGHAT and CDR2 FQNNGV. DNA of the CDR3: TGTGCCAGCAGCTTCCTACAGGGGAAAGCTTTCTTT. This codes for CASSFLQGKAFF.

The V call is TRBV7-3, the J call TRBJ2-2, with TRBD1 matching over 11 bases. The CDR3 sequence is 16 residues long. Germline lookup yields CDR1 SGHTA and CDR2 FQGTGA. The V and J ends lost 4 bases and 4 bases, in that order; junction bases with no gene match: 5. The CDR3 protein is CASSSDRGQGTGELFF. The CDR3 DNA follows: TGTGCCAGCAGCTCGGACAGGGGGCAGGGCACCGGGGAGCTGTTTTTT.

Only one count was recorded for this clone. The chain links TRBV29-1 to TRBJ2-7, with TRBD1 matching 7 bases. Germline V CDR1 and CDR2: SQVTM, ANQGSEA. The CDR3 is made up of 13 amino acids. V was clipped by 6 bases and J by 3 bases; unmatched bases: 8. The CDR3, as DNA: TGCAGCGTGGAGACAGGGACCATCTACGAGCAGTACTTC. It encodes CSVETGTIYEQYF.